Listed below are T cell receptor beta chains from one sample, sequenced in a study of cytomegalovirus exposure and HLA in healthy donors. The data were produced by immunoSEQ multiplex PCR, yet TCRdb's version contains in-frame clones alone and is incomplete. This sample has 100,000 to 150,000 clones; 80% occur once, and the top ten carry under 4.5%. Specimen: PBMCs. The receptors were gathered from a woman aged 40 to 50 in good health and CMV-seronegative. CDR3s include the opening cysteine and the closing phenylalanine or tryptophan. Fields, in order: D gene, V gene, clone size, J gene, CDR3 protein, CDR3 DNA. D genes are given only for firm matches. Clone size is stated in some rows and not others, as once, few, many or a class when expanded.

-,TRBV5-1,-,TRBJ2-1,CASSLHRGGLYNEQFF,TGCGCCAGCAGCCTTCACAGGGGAGGCCTCTACAATGAGCAGTTCTTC
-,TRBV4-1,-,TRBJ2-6,CASSQGETANVLTF,TGCGCCAGCAGCCAAGGAGAGACAGCCAACGTCCTGACTTTC
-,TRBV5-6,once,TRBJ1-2,CASSLGDIYGYTF,TGTGCCAGCAGCTTGGGGGACATCTATGGCTACACCTTC
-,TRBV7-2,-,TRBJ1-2,CASSSHPSLGPGGYTF,TGTGCCAGCAGCTCGCACCCCAGTTTGGGGCCTGGAGGCTACACCTTC
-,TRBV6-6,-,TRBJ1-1,CASSYSDRAAPEAFF,TGTGCCAGCAGTTACTCTGACCGCGCGGCACCGGAAGCTTTCTTT
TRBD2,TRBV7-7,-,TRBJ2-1,CASSPSSGKNEQFF,TGTGCTAGCAGCCCCTCTAGCGGGAAGAATGAGCAGTTCTTC
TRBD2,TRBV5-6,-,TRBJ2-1,CASSLGLAGGLREQFF,TGTGCCAGCAGCTTGGGACTAGCGGGGGGGCTTCGGGAGCAGTTCTTC
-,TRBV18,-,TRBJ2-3,CASSLAGSTDTQYF,TGTGCCAGCTCACTTGCGGGAAGCACAGATACGCAGTATTTT
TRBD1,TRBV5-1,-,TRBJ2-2,CASSLLGQGGTGELFF,TGCGCCAGCAGCCTTCTGGGACAGGGGGGCACCGGGGAGCTGTTTTTT
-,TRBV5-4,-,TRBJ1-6,CASSLGSGVNSPLHF,TGTGCCAGCAGCTTGGGATCAGGGGTCAATTCACCCCTCCACTTT
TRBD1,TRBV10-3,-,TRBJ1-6,CAIRRDSQNSPLHF,TGTGCCATCAGACGGGACAGTCAGAATTCACCCCTCCACTTT
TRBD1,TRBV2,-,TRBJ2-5,CASIQFGTGEGETQYF,TGTGCCAGCATCCAATTTGGGACAGGGGAGGGAGAGACCCAGTACTTC
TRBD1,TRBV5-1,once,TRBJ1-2,CASSLGGQGGSYGYTF,TGCGCCAGCAGCTTGGGAGGACAGGGTGGGAGCTATGGCTACACCTTC
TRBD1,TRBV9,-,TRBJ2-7,CASSVGDRALEQYF,TGTGCCAGCAGCGTAGGGGACAGGGCTCTCGAGCAGTACTTC